This entry lists 16 T cell receptor beta chains sequenced from one sample in a study of shared clonotypes between healthy human individuals. CD8 cells classed as naive were CD45RO-negative and positively selected for CCR7, excluding terminally differentiated effector memory CD45RA+ cells. This table comes from immunoSEQ multiplex PCR, and its TCRdb copy is limited to in-frame clones, with some not included. The sample gives millions of clones, under 95% of which show up once; more than 1.5% is in the top ten. Sample: naive CD8+ T cells from PBMCs. The receptors derive from a man younger than 35 in good health. Some clones in this sample may be carry-over from other donors' samples.

Written as DNA, the CDR3 is TGTGCCAGTAGGGGACAGGGGGGATACGAGCAGTACTTC. Translated, it gives CASRGQGGYEQYF. V and J are TRBV19 and TRBJ2-7; 11 nucleotides match TRBD1. Trimming took 6 bases from V and 4 from J; bases not matched to a gene: 2. Germline V gives CDR1 LNHDA, CDR2 SQIVND (reference sequence). The CDR3 is 13 amino acids.

This clone was observed a single time. Other DNA sequences within the sample encode an identical CDR3. The chain combines TRBV9 with TRBJ2-7; 11 nucleotides align to TRBD2. CDR1 is SGDLS and CDR2 is YYNGEE in the germline V gene. Trimming at V came to 2 bases and at J to 3 bases, leaving 1 base not matched to a gene. This CDR3 has 14 residues. The CDR3 sequence is CASSVGTSGYEQYF. The DNA of the CDR3 is TGTGCCAGCAGCGTGGGGACTAGCGGCTACGAGCAGTACTTC.

The chain couples TRBV28 to TRBJ1-4, with D perhaps TRBD1 (6 bases). The V end lost 8 bases, the J end lost 6 bases, and 16 bases lay between the germline ends. The length of the CDR3 is 14 residues. Germline CDR1 is MDHEN and CDR2 is SYDVKM. The CDR3 spells CASAGGRVDEKLFF. DNA of the CDR3: TGTGCCAGCGCCGGGGGCAGGGTAGATGAAAAACTGTTTTTT.

This clone showed up just once. The genes are TRBV10-2 and TRBJ1-2; D ambiguous. V was clipped by 3 bases and J by 1 base, with 6 bases between them. The length of the CDR3 is 13 residues. Germline V gene sequence: CDR1 WSHSY, CDR2 SAAADI. The CDR3 sequence is CASSEDRNYGYTF. CDR3 sequence (DNA): TGCGCCAGCAGTGAAGATCGTAACTATGGCTACACCTTC.

As to this clone: The same CDR3 is also encoded by other DNA sequences in this sample. The chain combines TRBV4-3 with TRBJ2-1; no firm D call. V lost 1 base and J lost 0, with 10 bases in between. The CDR3 loop spans 16 amino acids. Germline values: CDR1 LGHNA, CDR2 YSLEER. CDR3 nucleotide sequence: TGCGCCAGCAGCCAAGCTTGGGCTAGCTCCTACAATGAGCAGTTCTTC. As protein: CASSQAWASSYNEQFF.

The chain links TRBV5-1 to TRBJ1-2; 7 nucleotides align to TRBD1. Germline V gives CDR1 SGHRS, CDR2 YFSETQ. Trimming took 4 bases from V and 0 from J; bases not matched to a gene: 6. The CDR3 loop spans 15 amino acids. CDR3 region: CASSAWTGSNYGYTF. The CDR3 DNA reads as TGCGCCAGCAGCGCGTGGACAGGTTCTAACTATGGCTACACCTTC.

V gene TRBV30 combines with J gene TRBJ1-2; unclear D gene. V gave up 3 bases and J gave up 2 bases, with 7 bases separating them. The CDR3 length is 12 residues. Germline V CDR1 and CDR2: GTSNPN, SVGIG (reference sequence). CDR3 loop: CAWRSQNYGYTF. The CDR3 DNA reads as TGTGCCTGGAGAAGTCAGAACTATGGCTACACCTTC.

The CDR3 DNA reads TGCAGCGTGGCCGGGCCTCCCGGGGGGGCCCAGCATTTT. Its translation: CSVAGPPGGAQHF. The chain carries TRBV29-1 and TRBJ1-5; maybe TRBD1 (5 bases). V dropped 6 bases and J dropped 11 bases, with 20 bases sitting between them. The CDR3 contains 13 residues. Germline V gene sequence: CDR1 SQVTM, CDR2 ANQGSEA.

The V gene is TRBV19, the J gene TRBJ2-3; weak D call: TRBD1 (6 bases). The CDR3 runs to 15 residues. Germline V gene sequence: CDR1 LNHDA, CDR2 SQIVND (reference sequence). Trimming cost V 2 bases and J 3 bases, with 12 bases left between them. The CDR3 reads CASSIRQAGTDTQYF. CDR3 sequence (DNA): TGTGCCAGTAGTATACGACAGGCTGGGACAGATACGCAGTATTTT.

This sequence joins TRBV28 and TRBJ1-4, with TRBD1 identical over 8 bases. The J segment lost 11 bases and the V segment lost 6 bases, leaving 14 bases of the junction unmatched. The CDR3 length is 15 residues. Germline assignment: CDR1 MDHEN and CDR2 SYDVKM. CDR3: CASRRGQGTAGKLFF. In DNA form, the CDR3 reads TGTGCCAGCAGACGTGGACAGGGAACTGCGGGGAAACTGTTTTTT.

The V and J genes are TRBV11-2 and TRBJ2-7; no clear D gene. The CDR3 runs 14 residues. Looked up from germline, CDR1 is SGHAT and CDR2 is FQNNGV. V shed 5 bases and J shed 2 bases, with 13 bases lying between them. CDR3 nucleotide sequence: TGTGCCAGCAGCACTGGGCCGGGCCCCTACGAGCAGTACTTC. Translating gives CASSTGPGPYEQYF.

The J gene is TRBJ1-5, the V gene TRBV7-2; TRBD1 aligns across 9 bases. This CDR3 comprises 13 residues. The junction had 5 bases not matched to a gene; V was cut back by 5 bases and J by 9 bases. Per germline, CDR1 SGHTA and CDR2 FQGNSA. CDR3 amino acids: CASSPVTGGPQHF. The CDR3 DNA sequence: TGTGCCAGCAGCCCAGTGACAGGGGGGCCCCAGCATTTT.

This CDR3 is CASSARGNNEQFF. The CDR3 region has the DNA TGTGCCAGCAGCGCCCGTGGGAACAATGAGCAGTTCTTC. The chain uses TRBV7-3 and TRBJ2-1; D is undetermined. CDR1 is SGHTA and CDR2 is FQGTGA in the germline V gene. This CDR3 is 13 amino acids long. Trimming took off 5 bases at V and 5 bases at J, with 10 bases between the two ends. Full variable domain (outside the CDR3, taken from reference TRBV7-3 and TRBJ2-1): GAGVSQTPSNKVTEKGKYVELRCDPISGHTALYWYRQSLGQGPEFLIYFQGTGAADDSGLPNDRFFAVRPEGSVSTLKIQRTERGDSAVYLCASSARGNNEQFFGPGTRLTVL.

This chain joins TRBV5-4 and TRBJ2-5; maybe TRBD2 (5 bases). The germline gives CDR1 SGHNT, CDR2 YYREEE (reference sequence). The germline V and J ends were trimmed by 1 base and 3 bases, with 7 bases remaining between them. The CDR3 totals 13 residues. The DNA of the CDR3 is TGTGCCAGCAGCTTGAGTAGCGAAGAGACCCAGTACTTC. Translating gives CASSLSSEETQYF. Together with reference TRBV5-4 and TRBJ2-5, the CDR3 gives the full variable domain: ETGVTQSPTHLIKTRGQQVTLRCSSQSGHNTVSWYQQALGQGPQFIFQYYREEENGRGNFPPRFSGLQFPNYSSELNVNALELDDSALYLCASSLSSEETQYFGPGTRLLVL.

The chain joins TRBV6-1 to TRBJ1-5; 8 bases align to TRBD1. The J segment lost 0 bases and the V segment lost 3 bases, leaving 7 bases of the junction unmatched. The CDR3 has 17 residues. Germline CDR1 and CDR2: MNHNS and SASEGT. Here the CDR3 reads CASSDGDRINSNQPQHF. The CDR3 DNA follows: TGTGCCAGCAGTGATGGGGACAGGATCAATAGCAATCAGCCCCAGCATTTT.

This clone is a singleton in its sample. The rearrangement links TRBV27 to TRBJ1-1; 7 positions agree with TRBD1. The CDR3 has 14 residues. V gave up 6 bases and J gave up 5 bases; unmatched junction bases: 9. The germline gives CDR1 MNHEY, CDR2 SMNVEV (reference sequence). CDR3 loop: CASRVLGGATEAFF. CDR3 nucleotide sequence: TGTGCCAGCAGAGTTTTAGGGGGCGCAACTGAAGCTTTCTTT.